This T cell receptor beta chain was sequenced for a study of cytotoxic CD8 clonotypes in ibrutinib-treated CLL. Broader study findings: Among the clonotypes, public ones were uncommon and contracted or held stable on treatment. Samples from sustained-remission and progressing patients were taken at different times. The study found baseline clonality above age-matched healthy donors, tracking circulating CD8+ T-cell counts.

This clone came up once. The antigen remains unidentified. The method was immunoSEQ multiplex PCR; TCRdb's version includes in-frame clones alone and lacks a portion of them. The table has about 160,000 clones, 84% seen once; the top ten hold 4.6%. The CDR3 sequence is 18 residues long. Per the germline V gene, CDR1 is SGHTA and CDR2 is FQGNSA. Between the trimmed V and J ends, which lost 2 bases and 11 bases, there was a span of 29 bases. The V and J genes are TRBV7-2 and TRBJ2-3, with D perhaps TRBD2 (6 bases). This TCR came from a human donor with chronic lymphocytic leukemia. Sequencing was performed on PBMCs, taken after 24 months of ibrutinib treatment. As DNA, the CDR3 is TGTGCCAGCAGCTTAAAGGGTCCCCTTAGCGGCCCAGGGTTCGGGCAGTATTTT. Protein product: CASSLKGPLSGPGFGQYF.